The present T cell receptor beta chain was sequenced within a study of blood T cell repertoires in COVID-19. Study details: Acute and convalescent COVID-19 specimens originated in the United States, Italy and Spain. In each case, the material was cDNA or gDNA derived from T cells, B-cell-depleted T cells, or PBMCs.

Authors' analysis steps: Amplified reference gene primers provided the basis for estimating nucleated cell counts. TCRdb's table, derived via immunoSEQ multiplex PCR, lists solely in-frame clones and lacks some. That table is the source of V, J and clone size, and D and trimming were worked out from the DNA. The sample carries about 380,000 clones, around 91% recorded once. The CDR3 covers 16 residues. Germline V gives CDR1 SGHDT, CDR2 YYEEEE. After removal of 2 bases from V and 6 bases from J, the junction contained 8 bases not matched to a gene. Sequenced input: peripheral blood. This receptor was taken from a man aged 18 to 30 with active or convalescent COVID-19. The V and J genes are TRBV5-6 and TRBJ1-6; TRBD1 agrees at 7 bases. CDR3 DNA sequence: TGTGCCAGCAGCTTCTATCAGGGGGTGGGTAATTCACCCCTCCACTTT. This gives the protein CASSFYQGVGNSPLHF.